These T cell receptor beta chains were read from a single sample in a study of shared clonotypes between healthy human individuals. TCRdb's copy holds only in-frame clones and misses some; the assay was immunoSEQ multiplex PCR. The sample consists of more than 2 million clones, less than 95% of them appearing once. Sequenced input: naive CD8+ T cells sorted from blood. The source is a young man in good health. Both conserved end residues are part of each CDR3. A D gene is named only where the DNA matches it firmly. The size of a clone is reported for some rows only, either as once, few or many, or as a class for expanded clones.

CASSLLAGGTKNIQYF	TGTGCCAGCAGCTTACTAGCGGGGGGCACCAAAAACATTCAGTACTTC	TRBV7-9	TRBJ2-4	.	TRBD2
CASSRGGQVGTETQYF	TGTGCCAGTAGCAGAGGGGGACAGGTGGGCACAGAGACCCAGTACTTC	TRBV19	TRBJ2-5	.	TRBD1
CASSLRGGPGNEQFF	TGTGCCAGCAGTTTACGGGGGGGCCCTGGCAATGAGCAGTTCTTC	TRBV28	TRBJ2-1	.	TRBD2
CASSSSVMSEQYF	TGTGCCAGCAGTTCATCGGTTATGAGCGAGCAGTACTTC	TRBV6-6	TRBJ2-7	.	.
CATSRDRSTPHEQYF	TGTGCCACCAGCAGAGATCGGTCGACACCCCACGAGCAGTACTTC	TRBV15	TRBJ2-7	.	.
CASSLPGHGPYEQYF	TGTGCCAGCAGTCTGCCGGGACACGGGCCCTACGAGCAGTACTTC	TRBV5-4	TRBJ2-7	.	.
CASSEAQGTDTQYF	TGTGCCAGCAGTGAAGCTCAGGGCACAGATACGCAGTATTTT	TRBV2	TRBJ2-3	.	.
CASGGTGELFF	TGTGCCAGTGGGGGGACCGGGGAGCTGTTTTTT	TRBV27	TRBJ2-2	.	.
CASSSHLGTSGSEPPNIQYF	TGTGCCAGCAGCTCTCACTTGGGGACTAGCGGGTCTGAGCCGCCAAACATTCAGTACTTC	TRBV13	TRBJ2-4	.	TRBD2
CASSEATGYTEAFF	TGTGCCAGCAGTGAAGCGACAGGGTACACTGAAGCTTTCTTT	TRBV6-1	TRBJ1-1	.	TRBD1
CASSQRDSGVWPQHF	TGCGCCAGCAGCCAGCGGGACAGTGGCGTTTGGCCCCAGCATTTT	TRBV4-3	TRBJ1-5	.	TRBD1
CASRGTGVEAFF	TGTGCCAGCAGAGGGACAGGGGTTGAAGCTTTCTTT	TRBV27	TRBJ1-1	.	TRBD1
CSVVRQTDTQYF	TGCAGCGTTGTTCGACAGACAGATACGCAGTATTTT	TRBV29-1	TRBJ2-3	.	.
CASRGEYEEENTEAFF	TGTGCCAGTAGGGGGGAGTACGAAGAAGAGAACACTGAAGCTTTCTTT	TRBV19	TRBJ1-1	.	.
CASSLGARGPDTQYF	TGTGCCAGCAGCTTAGGCGCCCGGGGACCAGATACGCAGTATTTT	TRBV13	TRBJ2-3	.	.
CASSLTSGRETQYF	TGTGCCAGCAGCTTAACTAGCGGGAGGGAGACCCAGTACTTC	TRBV7-6	TRBJ2-5	.	TRBD2
CASSAVLAGGWNEQFF	TGTGCCAGCAGCGCCGTACTAGCGGGGGGTTGGAATGAGCAGTTCTTC	TRBV11-2	TRBJ2-1	.	TRBD2
CASVETGDETQYF	TGTGCCAGCGTGGAGACAGGGGATGAGACCCAGTACTTC	TRBV2	TRBJ2-5	.	TRBD1
CSARQDGYTF	TGCAGTGCTAGACAGGATGGCTACACCTTC	TRBV20-1	TRBJ1-2	.	.
CASSSLRWEQFF	TGTGCCAGCAGCTCCCTTCGGTGGGAGCAGTTCTTC	TRBV7-9	TRBJ2-1	once	.
CASSSPSDGGGFLTDTQYF	TGTGCCAGCAGCTCCCCCTCGGACGGCGGGGGGTTCCTCACAGATACGCAGTATTTT	TRBV13	TRBJ2-3	.	TRBD2
CASSPQDFNTYEQYF	TGCGCCAGCAGCCCCCAGGACTTCAATACCTACGAGCAGTACTTC	TRBV4-1	TRBJ2-7	.	.
CASSLSFKSYNEQFF	TGTGCCAGCAGCTTAAGCTTTAAGTCCTACAATGAGCAGTTCTTC	TRBV7-2	TRBJ2-1	.	.
CASSRTGYNQPQHF	TGTGCCAGCAGCCGGACAGGGTACAATCAGCCCCAGCATTTT	TRBV14	TRBJ1-5	.	TRBD1
CASSWGLAGGPGTQYF	TGTGCCAGCAGCTGGGGACTAGCGGGGGGGCCTGGGACCCAGTACTTC	TRBV11-2	TRBJ2-5	.	TRBD2
CASSLTWEDGYTF	TGTGCCAGCAGCCTCACGTGGGAGGATGGCTACACCTTC	TRBV7-9	TRBJ1-2	few	.
CASSQGEGNEQYF	TGCGCCAGCAGCCAAGGAGAAGGGAACGAGCAGTACTTC	TRBV4-1	TRBJ2-7	.	.
CASYQTSADTGELFF	TGTGCCAGCTACCAGACTAGCGCAGACACCGGGGAGCTGTTTTTT	TRBV18	TRBJ2-2	few	TRBD2
CANRPGTGKTEAFF	TGTGCCAACCGACCTGGAACAGGGAAAACTGAAGCTTTCTTT	TRBV6-6	TRBJ1-1	once	.
CAIPGGYVGTEASF	TGTGCCATCCCTGGGGGGTACGTAGGGACTGAAGCTTCCTTT	TRBV10-3	TRBJ1-1	.	.
CASEGSREDTGELFF	TGTGCCAGCGAGGGGAGCCGGGAGGACACCGGGGAGCTGTTTTTT	TRBV2	TRBJ2-2	.	TRBD2
CASSLARGYEQYF	TGTGCCAGCAGCTTAGCGAGGGGCTACGAGCAGTACTTC	TRBV7-9	TRBJ2-7	.	.
CASSLDGLYEQYF	TGTGCCAGCAGCTTAGATGGGTTATACGAGCAGTACTTC	TRBV7-9	TRBJ2-7	.	.
CASSGYTTAQGASGNTIYF	TGTGCCAGCAGCGGATATACCACGGCACAGGGGGCGTCTGGAAACACCATATATTTT	TRBV11-2	TRBJ1-3	.	TRBD1
CASSEIPGLDYEQYF	TGTGCCAGCAGTGAGATCCCGGGATTAGACTACGAGCAGTACTTC	TRBV6-1	TRBJ2-7	.	.
CASSLEAGVWYEQYF	TGCGCCAGCAGCTTGGAGGCGGGAGTATGGTACGAGCAGTACTTC	TRBV5-1	TRBJ2-7	.	TRBD2
CASTTGELFF	TGTGCCAGCACCACCGGGGAGCTGTTTTTT	TRBV6-1	TRBJ2-2	.	.
CASSLGGLETQYF	TGTGCCAGCAGCTTAGGGGGTTTGGAGACCCAGTACTTC	TRBV7-2	TRBJ2-5	.	.
CASSFVGTGVDEQYF	TGTGCCAGCAGTTTTGTCGGGACAGGGGTTGACGAGCAGTACTTC	TRBV27	TRBJ2-7	.	TRBD1
CASSNQGNEAFF	TGTGCCAGCAGTAACCAGGGGAATGAAGCTTTCTTT	TRBV6-5	TRBJ1-1	.	.
CASSLSPDRMNTEAFF	TGTGCCAGCAGTTTATCCCCCGACAGAATGAACACTGAAGCTTTCTTT	TRBV28	TRBJ1-1	.	.
CAWSGRPSSYNSPLHF	TGTGCCTGGAGTGGGCGGCCGAGCTCCTATAATTCACCCCTCCACTTT	TRBV30	TRBJ1-6	.	.